The 9 T cell receptor beta chains reported below all come from one sample, sequenced in a study of vaccination and CD4 T cells after COVID-19. Described treatment: roughly 11-day PBMC culture with coronavirus spike peptide pools or control peptides (ViraFEST assay). Prior to the COVID-19 pandemic (2011-2018), the unexposed donor's CD4+ T cells were collected. Sequenced with the Oncomine TCR Beta short-read assay was DNA taken from cultured CD4+ T cells. TCRdb re-analysed the PCR reads in MiXCR, keeping a single row per CDR3 protein. The sample contains fewer than 4,500 distinct CDR3 sequences, nearly 25% of which appear only once. These receptors have no identified antigens. The sample was CD4+ T cells from blood, cultured in vitro. These receptors all stem from a human donor in good health.

This clonotype came up a few times. The chain combines TRBV7-2 with TRBJ2-2, with D uncertain. Trimming removed 2 bases at V and 3 bases at J, with 7 bases between. The CDR3 loop spans 14 amino acids. The germline V gene encodes CDR1 SGHTA and CDR2 FQGNSA. For the CDR3, the DNA is TGTGCCAGCAGCTTACAAGTTTACACCGGGGAGCTGTTTTTT. It specifies CASSLQVYTGELFF.

This clonotype was observed a handful of times. The chain couples TRBV7-2 to TRBJ2-5; 11 bases align to TRBD1. The CDR3 runs to 15 residues. CDR1 is SGHTA, CDR2 FQGNSA, per germline. V shed 4 bases and J 7 bases; nucleotides not matched to a gene: 8. Here the CDR3 DNA reads TGTGCCAGCAGCTCATGGACAGGGGGCAAGGGGACCCAGTACTTC. It specifies CASSSWTGGKGTQYF.

This chain uses TRBV20-1 with TRBJ2-1, with TRBD1 matching 7 bases. The CDR3 is 15 amino acids. The V gene end was trimmed by 6 bases and the J gene end by 4 bases; junction bases not matched to a gene: 12. CDR1 is DFQATT, CDR2 SNEGSKA, per germline (reference sequence). This CDR3 is CSAIGQAELYNEQFF. CDR3 DNA sequence: TGCAGTGCAATAGGACAGGCGGAATTATACAATGAGCAGTTCTTC.

This clonotype came up a few times. The chain uses TRBV5-4 and TRBJ1-3; D call uncertain. This CDR3 is built from 13 residues. Deletions cut 5 bases from V and 4 bases from J, with 10 bases between. Germline CDR1 is SGHNT and CDR2 is YYREEE (reference sequence). In DNA, the CDR3 is TGTGCCAGCAGGGGAGGACCAGGAAACACCATATATTTT. It codes for CASRGGPGNTIYF.

This clonotype has just a few counts. This chain joins TRBV10-3 and TRBJ1-6; D is unclear. Trimming stripped 0 bases from V and 9 bases from J, with 15 bases between. Germline-derived CDR1 and CDR2 are ENHRY and SYGVKD. The CDR3 loop spans 16 amino acids. The CDR3 coding sequence is TGTGCCATCAGTGAGTCCGAGCCCAGGATAGGTTCACCCCTCCACTTT. Amino acid sequence: CAISESEPRIGSPLHF.

The chain couples TRBV30 to TRBJ2-7; tentatively, D is TRBD1 or TRBD2 (6 bases each). This CDR3 is built from 12 residues. Deletions cut 5 bases from V and 9 bases from J, with 17 bases between. Germline assignment: CDR1 GTSNPN and CDR2 SVGIG (reference sequence). Here the CDR3 reads CAWAGGGPRQYF. The CDR3 region has the DNA TGTGCCTGGGCAGGTGGGGGGCCTCGGCAGTACTTC.

This chain connects TRBV5-6 to TRBJ1-5; TRBD1 matches 7 bases. Germline assignment: CDR1 SGHDT and CDR2 YYEEEE. The CDR3 consists of 14 residues. V lost 1 base, J lost 4 bases, and 2 bases stayed unmatched. The CDR3 DNA reads as TGTGCCAGCAGCTTGACAGGGGTGAATCAGCCCCAGCATTTT. Translating gives CASSLTGVNQPQHF.

The chain joins TRBV20-1 to TRBJ1-6, with 9 bases fitting TRBD1. V dropped 6 bases and J dropped 10; count of bases not matched to a gene: 22. CDR3 size: 18 residues. CDR1 is DFQATT and CDR2 is SNEGSKA in the germline V gene (reference sequence). CDR3 region: CSAATGQGGGVPYSPLHF. The CDR3 DNA sequence: TGCAGTGCGGCGACGGGACAGGGTGGAGGGGTCCCATACTCACCCCTCCACTTT.

The gene calls are TRBV7-9 and TRBJ2-3; D is unresolved. Germline V lookup: CDR1 SEHNR, CDR2 FQNEAQ (reference sequence). The CDR3 is 14 amino acids. V was pared by 6 bases and J by 0 bases, with 10 bases between. The CDR3 DNA is TGTGCCAGCAGTCTGGACCTTAGCACAGATACGCAGTATTTT. Its translation: CASSLDLSTDTQYF. The full variable domain, completed using reference TRBV7-9 and TRBJ2-3, is DTGVSQNPRHKITKRGQNVTFRCDPISEHNRLYWYRQTLGQGPEFLTYFQNEAQLEKSRLLSDRFSAERPKGSFSTLEIQRTEQGDSAMYLCASSLDLSTDTQYFGPGTRLTVL.